What follows describes a single TCR beta chain. This table comes from immunoSEQ multiplex PCR, and its TCRdb copy is limited to in-frame clones, with some not included. The data show tens of thousands of clones, more than 75% seen once. The sample originates from a study of OX40 agonist ivuxolimab in advanced cancers. Germline CDR1 SGHTA, CDR2 FQGNSA. V dropped 1 base and J dropped 0 bases, with 10 bases sitting between them. The CDR3 sequence is 16 residues long. This receptor was obtained from an adult with an advanced solid tumor such as melanoma, head and neck, liver or kidney cancer. The J gene is TRBJ1-5, the V gene TRBV7-2, with D possibly TRBD1 on 6 matching bases. This sample comprised CD4+ or CD8+ T cells sorted from blood, obtained in a trial of the OX40 agonist ivuxolimab. The CDR3 DNA reads TGTGCCAGCAGCTTAGTCGGGGGCCATAGCAATCAGCCCCAGCATTTT. Translated: CASSLVGGHSNQPQHF.